This TCR beta chain was profiled in a study of blood T cell repertoires in COVID-19. As for the study in general: T cells, B-cell-depleted T cells, or PBMCs provided the cDNA or gDNA that served as material.

Per the original methods: How many nucleated cells were present was estimated from reference gene primer amplification. Measured with immunoSEQ multiplex PCR; TCRdb has only the in-frame clones, and not every one. The DNA gave D and trimming, while V, J and clone size come from that table. The sample holds roughly 200,000 clones; approximately 80% are singletons and the top ten take under 30%. There are 14 residues in the CDR3. The V segment lost 6 bases and the J segment 6 bases; nucleotides outside the gene matches: 11. Germline V gene data show CDR1 as SGHRS and CDR2 as YFSETQ. The sequenced sample consisted of peripheral blood. The rearrangement joins TRBV5-1 to TRBJ2-7, with 8 bases that match TRBD1. The clonotype comes from a man aged 35 to 55 with acute or convalescent COVID-19. The CDR3 bases are TGCGCCAGCACCTCCGGGACAGGCACCTCCGAGCAGTACTTC. Encoded protein: CASTSGTGTSEQYF.